The T cell receptor (beta chain) under discussion was sequenced for a study of T cell responses to AZD1222 COVID-19 vaccine. Data came from immunoSEQ multiplex PCR; TCRdb stores just in-frame clones and leaves some out. The profile covers 65,000 to 80,000 clones, with about nine tenths appearing a single time and roughly 24% taken by the ten largest. Remarks on this clone: The antigen remains unidentified.

General study results and limits: There were mostly white British donors and more females than males, and clonal diversity was possibly underestimated.

The specimen was peripheral blood, collected on day 0 of AZD1222 vaccination. This receptor was obtained from an adult in good health.

The CDR3: CASNSRGLGVGNTGELFF. CDR3 bases: TGTGCCAGTAACTCCCGGGGGTTAGGGGTGGGGAACACCGGGGAGCTGTTTTTT. This rearrangement joins TRBV19 to TRBJ2-2, with D possibly TRBD2 on 6 matching bases. The CDR3 spans 18 residues. Trimming left V 7 bases short and J 1 base short, with 22 bases between. Per the germline V gene, CDR1 is LNHDA and CDR2 is SQIVND (reference sequence).